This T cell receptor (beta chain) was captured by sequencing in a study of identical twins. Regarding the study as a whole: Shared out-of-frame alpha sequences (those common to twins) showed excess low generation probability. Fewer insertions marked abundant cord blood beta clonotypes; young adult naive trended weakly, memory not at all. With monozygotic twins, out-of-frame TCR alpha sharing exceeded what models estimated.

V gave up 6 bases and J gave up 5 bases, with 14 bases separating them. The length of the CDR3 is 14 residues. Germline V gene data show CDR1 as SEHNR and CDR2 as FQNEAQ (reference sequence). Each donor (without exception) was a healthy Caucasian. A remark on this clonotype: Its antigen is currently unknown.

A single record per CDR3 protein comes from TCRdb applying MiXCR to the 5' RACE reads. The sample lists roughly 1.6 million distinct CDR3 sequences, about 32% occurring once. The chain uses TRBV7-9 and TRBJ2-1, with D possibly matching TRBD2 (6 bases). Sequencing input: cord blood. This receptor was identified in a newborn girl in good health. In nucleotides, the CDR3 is TGTGCCAGCAGAAGGTCTAGCGACCACAATGAGCAGTTCTTC. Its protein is CASRRSSDHNEQFF.